This T cell receptor beta chain was recorded in a study of OX40 agonist ivuxolimab in advanced cancers. Background on the whole study: Ivuxolimab, which targeted the costimulatory receptor OX40 (CD134), was an agonistic, fully human IgG2 monoclonal antibody. Patients were allowed to have had prior anti-PD-1, anti-PD-L1 or anti-CTLA-4 therapy, and 30% to 40% of the dose-escalation patients had been treated with checkpoint inhibitors. Intravenous ivuxolimab was administered to patients every 2 weeks at six dose levels: 0.01, 0.1, 0.3, 1.5, 3 and 10 mg/kg. Partial responses occurred in three dose-escalation patients, of whom one had hepatocellular carcinoma and two had cutaneous melanoma. The paper covers the monotherapy dose-escalation part of the phase I ivuxolimab trial, which included N ≈ 57 patients. Among the approximately 54 dose-escalation patients, around 20 had hepatocellular carcinoma, 15 or so melanoma, 9 renal cell carcinoma and 9 head and neck cancer. In the dose-escalation cohort, around four fifths of patients were male, and the mean age was approximately 60 years with a range of about 20 to 79. Peripheral TCRbeta sequencing was intended to test whether TCR sequence diversity was altered and clonal T-cell expansion was caused by ivuxolimab.

Overall results and qualifications from the work: After ivuxolimab, CD8+ T cells had more expanded clones than CD4+ T cells on average. At doses from 0.1 to 3.0 mg/kg, clonal expansion was seen in both CD4+ and CD8+ blood T cells between baseline and week 6. Low levels of normalized T-cell clonal expansion were also seen in some patients who did not respond. In partial responders in the 0.1-3.0 mg/kg groups, normalized peripheral clonal expansion was found to be among the lowest, especially among CD8+ T cells. Antigen specificity was not determined for the clonally expanded peripheral T cells.

Genomic DNA was isolated from the sorted cells so that the TCRbeta CDR3 region could be sequenced. The immunoSEQ Assay was used for sequencing of TCRbeta CDR3 regions. Held by TCRdb, this immuneACCESS table contains in-frame sequences only and omits some clones. Under half of the omission traces to an unresolved V gene where checked; the cause of the rest is unknown. The sample table contains roughly 58,000 clones; only one count was recorded for approximately 90% of them. The ten largest account for around 0.8% of the sample. Patients with a history of autoimmune disease or receiving systemic immunosuppression were excluded from the trial. Peripheral blood for TCR sequencing was collected from all dose cohorts at baseline, on cycle 4 day 1, and on cycle 7 day 1. Samples came from an open-label, multicenter, first-in-human phase I dose-escalation trial of ivuxolimab. Adults with locally advanced or metastatic melanoma, renal cell, hepatocellular, or head and neck squamous cell carcinoma were enrolled in the trial. CD4+ and CD8+ T cells were sorted separately from peripheral blood before TCR sequencing.

Trimming costs V 5 bases and J 8 bases, and their ends lie 9 bases apart. The CDR3 holds 11 amino acids from the cysteine to the phenylalanine. The DNA shown is the 33-base CDR3, in frame from base 1. As encoded in the germline V gene, CDR1 is MNHEY while CDR2 is SVGAGI. As concerns this clone: What this receptor recognizes is not known. It has no much larger one-base neighbor in the sample; base qualities were not kept.

This specimen consisted of CD4+ or CD8+ T cells sorted from blood, obtained in a trial of the OX40 agonist ivuxolimab. The chain employs TRBV6-5 and TRBJ1-2, with no confidently assigned D gene. This sequence originates from an adult with an advanced solid tumor such as melanoma, head and neck, liver or kidney cancer. The DNA sequence is given as TGTGCCAGCAGTGGACTAGAAGGCTACACCTTC. This is translated as CASSGLEGYTF.